The 15 T cell receptor gamma chains given below trace back to one sample, sequenced in a study of gamma delta lymphoproliferative disorders and STAT genes (dated by TCRdb to about 2018). For both patients and controls, peripheral blood mononuclear cells were isolated, and the genomic DNA from these cells was used for TCR sequencing. Library preparation used multiplex PCR. Sequencer: Illumina MiSeq. After TCRdb called clones again from the public reads with CATT, rows with identical DNA were merged. The sample table records about a thousand gamma-chain clones; 28% of these occur just once. 27% of the sample is taken by the ten largest. Material for sequencing was blood. These receptors originate from a human donor in good health.

This clone is large by share. The chain joins TRGV4 to TRGJ1 or TRGJ2. TCRdb is silent on the J gene; assignment here came from matching the DNA to germline. From germline, CDR1 is EGSTGY and CDR2 YDSYTSSV. Unmatched junction bases numbered 9, after V lost 1 base and J lost 6 bases. The CDR3 spans 14 residues. The CDR3 DNA is TGTGCCACCTGGGATGGAGGGTATGTTTATAAGAAACTCTTT. This sequence encodes CATWDGGYVYKKLF.

This clone was counted between two and nine times. This rearrangement joins TRGV8 to TRGJ1 or TRGJ2. No J gene is reported in TCRdb; it was inferred here by comparing the DNA with germline. Germline V gives CDR1 VENAVY, CDR2 YDSYNSRV. The CDR3 has 11 amino acids. The trim removed 6 bases at V and 4 bases at J, leaving 3 bases unmatched. The CDR3 coding sequence is TGTGCCACCTGGATATATTATAAGAAACTCTTT. It codes for CATWIYYKKLF.

The CDR3 DNA reads as TGTGCCACCTGGGATTCTTATATTTATACCACTGGTTGGTTCAAGATATTT. Protein sequence: CATWDSYIYTTGWFKIF. This chain joins TRGV8 and TRGJP1. TCRdb carries no J gene annotation; the J gene was assigned here by matching the DNA with germline. Germline CDR1 reads VENAVY; CDR2 reads YDSYNSRV. CDR3 size: 17 residues. The V and J ends lost 3 bases and 0 bases, in that order; junction bases with no gene match: 10.

In regard to this clone: No DNA is shown, since the ends of the CDR3 on it are uncertain; the CDR3 is the one TCRdb lists. The V gene call is TRGV4, and the J gene call is absent. Germline CDR1 is EGSTGY and CDR2 is YDSYTSSV. The CDR3 totals 19 residues, both ends included. The CDR3: CATWDIIIIRNSLAVEQHF.

The gene calls are TRGV9 and TRGJ1 or TRGJ2. The J gene is absent in TCRdb and was assigned here via DNA matching to germline. The CDR3 contains 11 residues. The V gene's germline CDR1 is GITISATS and CDR2 ISYDGTV (reference sequence). The V segment lost 4 bases and the J segment 8 bases; nucleotides outside the gene matches: 5. CDR3: CALWEENKKLF. CDR3 sequence (DNA): TGTGCCTTGTGGGAAGAAAATAAGAAACTCTTT.

By share, this clone counts as large (0.1 to 1%). Distinct nucleotide sequences in the sample also encode this CDR3. The V gene is TRGV2, but the J gene lacks a call. The CDR3 runs 11 residues. The germline gives CDR1 EGSNGY, CDR2 YDSYNSKV. CDR3 sequence reads: CATWDPRRELF. The CDR3 bases are TGTGCCACCTGGGACCCGCGGAGGGAACTCTTT.

This clone is categorized as large (0.1 to 1%). The gene calls are TRGV11 and TRGJ1 or TRGJ2. TCRdb carries no J gene annotation; the J gene was assigned here by matching the DNA with germline. TRGV11 is given ORF status, its function remaining uncertain. The junction had 10 bases not matched to a gene; V was cut back by 1 base and J by 7 bases. This CDR3 has 15 residues. Here the CDR3 reads CACWIRQGPWYKKLF. The CDR3 DNA reads as TGTGCCTGCTGGATTAGGCAGGGGCCTTGGTATAAGAAACTCTTT.

This clone counts as medium-sized (0.01 to 0.1%). The chain employs TRGV2 and TRGJ1 or TRGJ2. The J gene, left out of TCRdb, was set here by checking the DNA against germline. The CDR3 contains 12 residues. CDR1 is EGSNGY, CDR2 YDSYNSKV, per germline. Germline trimming cut 1 base from V and 9 bases from J; bases unmatched to any gene: 6. The CDR3 sequence: CATWDGHFKKLF. CDR3 DNA sequence: TGTGCCACCTGGGACGGCCATTTTAAGAAACTCTTT.

V and J are TRGV9 and TRGJP2. Germline matching of the DNA provided the J gene here, since TCRdb leaves it blank. With V trimmed by 8 bases and J by 0 bases, 9 bases remained unmatched. The CDR3 totals 15 residues. The germline V gene encodes CDR1 GITISATS and CDR2 ISYDGTV (reference sequence). CDR3 protein: CALSSRYSSDWIKTF. In DNA form, the CDR3 reads TGTGCCTTGTCCTCTAGATATAGTAGTGATTGGATCAAGACGTTT.

This clone is labeled medium-sized (0.01 to 0.1%). The chain couples TRGV3 to TRGJ1 or TRGJ2. TCRdb offers no J gene call, so here the DNA was matched to germline to obtain one. With 0 bases clipped from V and 5 bases from J, the junction kept 4 bases outside the gene matches. Germline V gene sequence: CDR1 VTNTFY, CDR2 YDVSTARD (reference sequence). The CDR3 has 13 amino acids. The CDR3 region is CATWDRRDYKKLF. The CDR3 region has the DNA TGTGCCACCTGGGACAGGCGCGATTATAAGAAACTCTTT.

This sequence joins TRGV2 and TRGJP1. The J gene is not listed in TCRdb, so it was assigned here from a DNA match to germline. Germline V gene data show CDR1 as EGSNGY and CDR2 as YDSYNSKV. There are 14 residues in the CDR3. J gave up 5 bases and V 3 bases, and 6 bases lay outside the gene matches. Written as DNA, the CDR3 is TGTGCCACCTGGGACTGGTTGACTGGTTGGTTCAAGATATTT. Protein: CATWDWLTGWFKIF.

The chain combines TRGV8 with TRGJP1. TCRdb does not report a J gene; here it was assigned by matching the DNA to germline references. There are 16 residues in the CDR3. V trimming: 1 base; J trimming: 9 bases; junction bases outside the gene matches: 14. Germline lookup yields CDR1 VENAVY and CDR2 YDSYNSRV. CDR3 sequence reads: CATWDRRERPRWFKIF. CDR3 DNA: TGTGCCACCTGGGATAGACGGGAGAGACCCCGTTGGTTCAAGATATTT.

The chain has TRGV10 and TRGJP1. TCRdb lists no J gene, so it was determined here by aligning the DNA to germline. TRGV10 is treated as an ORF (open reading frame) with a function not yet certain. The length of the CDR3 is 14 residues. The J segment lost 0 bases and the V segment lost 12 bases, leaving 8 bases of the junction unmatched. The chain's CDR3 is CAATNYTTGWFKIF. CDR3 bases: TGTGCTGCCACGAATTATACCACTGGTTGGTTCAAGATATTT.

This clone appeared a few times. The chain uses TRGV2 and TRGJ1 or TRGJ2. Germline matching of the DNA provided the J gene here, since TCRdb leaves it blank. This CDR3 region has 10 residues. Unmatched junction bases numbered 5, after V lost 6 bases and J lost 9 bases. Germline CDR1 and CDR2: EGSNGY and YDSYNSKV. CDR3 DNA sequence: TGTGCCACCTGGCCCCCTAAGAAACTCTTT. Translated, it gives CATWPPKKLF.

This clone has more than one count but fewer than ten. It is unclear where the CDR3 begins or ends on the DNA, so no DNA is shown, and the CDR3 is as TCRdb lists it. The J gene is uncalled and the V gene is TRGV8. Germline V gene data show CDR1 as VENAVY and CDR2 as YDSYNSRV. The CDR3 spans 18 residues, counting both ends. The CDR3 loop is CATWDVFIRNSLAVEQHF.